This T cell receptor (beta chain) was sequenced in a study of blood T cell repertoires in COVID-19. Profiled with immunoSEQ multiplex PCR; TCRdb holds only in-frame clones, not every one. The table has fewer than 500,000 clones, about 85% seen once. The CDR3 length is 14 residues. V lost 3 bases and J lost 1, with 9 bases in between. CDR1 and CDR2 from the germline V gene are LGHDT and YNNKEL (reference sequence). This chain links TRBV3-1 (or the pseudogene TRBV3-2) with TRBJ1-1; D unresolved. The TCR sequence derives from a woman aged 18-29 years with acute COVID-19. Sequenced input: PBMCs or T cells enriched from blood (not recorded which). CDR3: CASSQRAANTEAFF. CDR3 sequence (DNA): TGTGCCAGCAGCCAGAGGGCAGCGAACACTGAAGCTTTCTTT.